One and the same sample provided the 23 T cell receptor beta chains below, sequenced in a study of cytomegalovirus exposure and HLA in healthy donors. The primer mix had 60 Vbeta and 13 Jbeta primers. Profiling relied on immunoSEQ multiplex PCR, and the TCRdb table lists in-frame clones only, not all of them. Its table records some 140,000 clones. The sequenced material came from PBMCs. Every receptor here comes from a woman aged 40 to 49 in good health and CMV-seronegative.

The chain carries TRBV28 and TRBJ1-1; 8 nucleotides match TRBD1. The ends lost 6 bases at V and 2 bases at J; junction bases unmatched: 5. The CDR3 covers 14 residues. CDR1 is MDHEN and CDR2 is SYDVKM in the germline V gene. This CDR3 reads CASREGQVNTEAFF. In DNA form, the CDR3 reads TGTGCCAGCAGGGAGGGACAGGTTAACACTGAAGCTTTCTTT.

This chain uses TRBV11-1 with TRBJ1-2, with 11 positions matching TRBD1. The CDR3 is 15 residues long. Germline V gene sequence: CDR1 SGHAT, CDR2 FQDESV (reference sequence). V shed 3 bases and J 7 bases; nucleotides not matched to a gene: 7. The CDR3 here is CASSLSEGQGAGYTF. CDR3 bases: TGTGCCAGCAGCTTGTCCGAAGGACAGGGGGCTGGCTACACCTTC. The entire variable domain, with the rest obtained from reference TRBV11-1 and TRBJ1-2, is as follows: EAEVAQSPRYKITEKSQAVAFWCDPISGHATLYWYRQILGQGPELLVQFQDESVVDDSQLPKDRFSAERLKGVDSTLKIQPAELGDSAMYLCASSLSEGQGAGYTFGSGTRLTVV.

This rearrangement joins TRBV5-1 to TRBJ1-1; 7 nucleotides match TRBD1. CDR1 SGHRS and CDR2 YFSETQ come from the germline V gene. V gave up 4 bases and J gave up 1 base; unmatched junction bases: 13. This CDR3 is built from 17 residues. The DNA for the CDR3 is TGCGCCAGCAGCCGACCCGGACAGGACCTTCGGAACACTGAAGCTTTCTTT. Translation gives CASSRPGQDLRNTEAFF.

This chain connects TRBV7-2 to TRBJ1-3; D remains ambiguous. The germline CDR1 and CDR2 sequences are SGHTA and FQGNSA. V was cut by 1 base and J by 0 bases, with 4 bases left in between. The length of the CDR3 is 14 residues. The CDR3 DNA reads as TGTGCCAGCAGCTTAGGGAGCTCTGGAAACACCATATATTTT. Translated, it gives CASSLGSSGNTIYF. The full variable domain, rest sourced from reference TRBV7-2 and TRBJ1-3, is GAGVSQSPSNKVTEKGKDVELRCDPISGHTALYWYRQSLGQGLEFLIYFQGNSAPDKSGLPSDRFSAERTGGSVSTLTIQRTQQEDSAVYLCASSLGSSGNTIYFGEGSWLTVV.

The chain links TRBV5-6 to TRBJ2-5; TRBD2 matches 11 bases. Germline V gives CDR1 SGHDT, CDR2 YYEEEE. The V gene end was trimmed by 4 bases and the J gene end by 4 bases; junction bases not matched to a gene: 3. The CDR3 sequence is 14 residues long. The CDR3 nucleotides read TGTGCCAGCAGCATTGGACTAGCGGGAGAGACCCAGTACTTC. It yields the protein CASSIGLAGETQYF.

This chain joins TRBV18 and TRBJ1-5, with D unclear. Trimming removed 6 bases from V and 6 bases from J, with 12 bases in between. Germline CDR1 and CDR2: KGHSH and LQKENI. CDR3 length: 13 residues. This chain's CDR3 is CASSTERFQPQHF. The CDR3, as DNA: TGTGCCAGCTCGACTGAGCGATTTCAGCCCCAGCATTTT.

The gene calls are TRBV9 and TRBJ1-1, with 7 bases lining up with TRBD1. This CDR3 spans 14 amino acids. J lost 5 bases, V lost 4 bases, and 8 bases had no gene match. From germline, CDR1 is SGDLS and CDR2 YYNGEE. The CDR3 here is CASSRGQVLTEAFF. CDR3 DNA: TGTGCCAGCAGCAGAGGACAGGTTCTAACTGAAGCTTTCTTT. Looking up the rest from reference TRBV9 and TRBJ1-1 gives the full variable domain: DSGVTQTPKHLITATGQRVTLRCSPRSGDLSVYWYQQSLDQGLQFLIQYYNGEERAKGNILERFSAQQFPDLHSELNLSSLELGDSALYFCASSRGQVLTEAFFGQGTRLTVV.

This chain connects TRBV6-1 to TRBJ2-3, with 10 nucleotides matching TRBD2. J lost 6 bases, V lost 7 bases, and 7 bases had no gene match. The germline CDR1 and CDR2 sequences are MNHNS and SASEGT. CDR3 length equals 14 residues. CDR3 protein: CASTSGTSADTQYF. In DNA, the CDR3 is TGTGCCAGCACCTCGGGGACTAGCGCGGATACGCAGTATTTT.

The chain joins TRBV6-5 to TRBJ2-7, with 8 bases matching TRBD2. J was trimmed by 0 bases and V by 6 bases; bases with no gene match: 4. Looked up from germline, CDR1 is MNHEY and CDR2 is SVGAGI. The CDR3 sequence is 14 residues long. The CDR3 region has the DNA TGTGCCAGCAGACCCGGACTAGCCTCCTACGAGCAGTACTTC. Translated: CASRPGLASYEQYF.

The V gene is TRBV18, the J gene TRBJ1-6, with D tentatively TRBD1 (5 bases). Germline V gene lookup returns CDR1 KGHSH and CDR2 LQKENI. The V and J ends lost 3 bases and 4 bases respectively, with 13 bases between them. CDR3 length equals 16 residues. The CDR3 DNA sequence: TGTGCCAGCTCACCGGAACAGGCCGCATATAATTCACCCCTCCACTTT. Translation: CASSPEQAAYNSPLHF.

V is TRBV5-6 and J is TRBJ2-6, with D maybe TRBD1 (5 bases). V lost 2 bases, J lost 2 bases, and 11 bases lay in between. In germline, CDR1 is SGHDT, CDR2 YYEEEE. This CDR3 comprises 16 residues. The CDR3 coding sequence is TGTGCCAGCAGCTTTAAAGTCAGGGCTGGGGCCAACGTCCTGACTTTC. Its translation: CASSFKVRAGANVLTF. The full variable domain, its missing parts supplied by reference TRBV5-6 and TRBJ2-6, is DAGVTQSPTHLIKTRGQQVTLRCSPKSGHDTVSWYQQALGQGPQFIFQYYEEEERQRGNFPDRFSGHQFPNYSSELNVNALLLGDSALYLCASSFKVRAGANVLTFGAGSRLTVL.

The chain recombines TRBV7-9 with TRBJ1-2; 7 bases align to TRBD1. From germline, CDR1 is SEHNR and CDR2 FQNEAQ (reference sequence). With 4 bases clipped from V and 5 bases from J, the junction kept 10 bases outside the gene matches. The length of the CDR3 is 15 residues. This CDR3 is CASSSSGGTVYGYTF. The CDR3 coding sequence is TGTGCCAGCAGCTCCTCCGGAGGGACAGTTTATGGCTACACCTTC.

The chain carries TRBV7-2 and TRBJ2-3, with 8 nucleotides matching TRBD2. J gave up 1 base and V 1 base, and 4 bases lay outside the gene matches. The V gene's germline CDR1 is SGHTA and CDR2 FQGNSA. CDR3 length: 16 amino acids. This CDR3 is CASSLEAGGGTDTQYF. In nucleotides, the CDR3 is TGTGCCAGCAGCTTAGAGGCGGGGGGTGGCACAGATACGCAGTATTTT.

V usage is TRBV10-3 and J usage is TRBJ2-2; D not certain. Germline CDR1 reads ENHRY; CDR2 reads SYGVKD. Trimming shortened V by 3 bases and J by 6 bases, and 5 bases separated the two germline ends. CDR3 length: 12 residues. CDR3 residues: CAISDRPGELFF. CDR3 DNA sequence: TGTGCCATCAGTGACAGGCCCGGGGAGCTGTTTTTT.

As to this clone: Other DNA sequences of this sample code for an identical CDR3. V is TRBV7-2 and J is TRBJ2-7; TRBD2 matches at 8 bases. Germline lookup yields CDR1 SGHTA and CDR2 FQGNSA. This CDR3 region has 14 residues. Losses at the gene ends were 5 bases for V and 2 bases for J; bases not matched to a gene: 5. In DNA form, the CDR3 reads TGTGCCAGCAGCCGGGGGGGTAGTACCTACGAGCAGTACGTC. Its protein is CASSRGGSTYEQYV.

The rearrangement links TRBV28 to TRBJ2-7; TRBD1 matches at 10 bases. This CDR3 is 12 amino acids long. The trim removed 9 bases at V and 4 bases at J, leaving 3 bases unmatched. The germline V gene encodes CDR1 MDHEN and CDR2 SYDVKM. The CDR3 DNA sequence: TGTGCCAGTAGGGACAGGGGTTACGAGCAGTACGTC. Amino acid sequence: CASRDRGYEQYV.

The chain employs TRBV4-3 and TRBJ2-5; the match to TRBD1 covers 8 bases. The J call may be in error: the DNA end matches TRBJ2-7 better. CDR1 LGHNA and CDR2 YSLEER come from the germline V gene. The CDR3 is made up of 16 amino acids. The DNA for the CDR3 is TGCGCCAGCAGCCACGGAGGACAGGGTGCTTCCTACGAGCAGTACTTC. Translated: CASSHGGQGASYEQYF.

The chain has TRBV6-1 and TRBJ1-5, with TRBD1 matching 8 bases. The germline gives CDR1 MNHNS, CDR2 SASEGT. The CDR3 contains 14 residues. The trim removed 6 bases at V and 4 bases at J, leaving 5 bases unmatched. CDR3 nucleotide sequence: TGTGCCAGCAGGGACAGGGTAAGGAATCAGCCCCAGCATTTT. This gives the protein CASRDRVRNQPQHF.

This chain connects TRBV9 to TRBJ1-4; 8 bases fit TRBD1. J was trimmed by 0 bases and V by 3 bases; bases with no gene match: 16. This CDR3 has 20 amino acids. Per germline, CDR1 SGDLS and CDR2 YYNGEE. The CDR3 DNA reads as TGTGCCAGCAGCGCGCCAGGCAGGGGGCCGGGGATCGCAACTAATGAAAAACTGTTTTTT. This codes for CASSAPGRGPGIATNEKLFF.

This chain connects TRBV13 to TRBJ1-1; D is uncertain. V was pared by 4 bases and J by 1 base, with 10 bases between. CDR3 size: 14 residues. Germline-derived CDR1 and CDR2 are PRHDT and FYEKMQ (reference sequence). The CDR3 protein is CASSSQQENTEAFF. The CDR3 nucleotides read TGTGCCAGCAGCTCCCAGCAGGAGAACACTGAAGCTTTCTTT.

The chain employs TRBV6-4 and TRBJ2-3; 8 nucleotides agree with TRBD2. Germline V gene lookup returns CDR1 MRHNA and CDR2 SNTAGT. Losses at the gene ends were 0 bases for V and 0 bases for J; bases not matched to a gene: 2. This CDR3 contains 16 residues. The DNA of the CDR3 is TGTGCCAGCAGTGACTCGACGGGGGGGAGCACAGATACGCAGTATTTT. Protein sequence: CASSDSTGGSTDTQYF.

On this clone itself: Additional DNA sequences in this sample encode the identical CDR3. V is TRBV4-1 and J is TRBJ2-3; 11 bases match TRBD2. Germline values: CDR1 MGHRA, CDR2 YSYEKL. The V segment lost 0 bases and the J segment 6 bases; nucleotides outside the gene matches: 8. The CDR3 spans 17 residues. The CDR3 nucleotides read TGCGCCAGCAGCCAAGAAGGGTCTAGCGGGGGGAGGGATACGCAGTATTTT. Translation: CASSQEGSSGGRDTQYF.

For this clone: Here the CDR3 omits its conserved ending phenylalanine or tryptophan, so a read error is the likely source. The chain employs TRBV10-3 and TRBJ1-3, with 7 nucleotides matching TRBD1. This CDR3 is built from 16 residues. Germline assignment: CDR1 ENHRY and CDR2 SYGVKD. V was clipped by 4 bases and J by 2 bases; unmatched bases: 8. This CDR3 is CAISGGRGPTGNTIYS. The CDR3 nucleotides are TGTGCCATCAGTGGTGGTAGGGGGCCCACTGGAAACACCATATATTCT.